This T cell receptor (beta chain) comes out of a study of blood T cell repertoires in COVID-19. TCRdb keeps only in-frame clones here, not all; method: immunoSEQ multiplex PCR. This table holds under 350,000 clones, approximately 91% found once. V shed 6 bases and J shed 4 bases, with 21 bases lying between them. CDR1 and CDR2 (germline): LGHNT, FRNRAP. The CDR3 covers 17 residues. The chain combines TRBV12-5 with TRBJ2-2; D is perhaps TRBD1 (6 bases). The receptor's source is a man aged 50 to 59 with acute or convalescent COVID-19. Sequencing used peripheral blood. The CDR3 nucleotides are TGTGCTAGTGGCCCTCTGCTCTCAGGGGTGGTCACCGGGGAGCTGTTTTTT. The encoded protein is CASGPLLSGVVTGELFF.